The entry that follows covers one TCR beta chain sequence. What it binds is not known. PCR employed 60 Vbeta and 13 Jbeta primers. Method: immunoSEQ multiplex PCR; TCRdb's copy keeps in-frame clones and lacks some. The sample includes around 150,000 clones, roughly 83% of them seen just once. The germline V gene encodes CDR1 MGHRA and CDR2 YSYEKL. CDR3 size: 15 residues. V shed 3 bases and J 5 bases; nucleotides not matched to a gene: 3. The data originate from a study of cytomegalovirus exposure and HLA in healthy donors. Overall study results and limits: Association of a missense DCLRE1C variant with TCR beta V- and J-gene trimming was reported in a later analysis. The authors considered a cluster of highly shared sequence variants likely to be a sequencing artifact.

This chain joins TRBV4-1 and TRBJ2-1; 11 bases align to TRBD2. The sequence came from a man in his forties or fifties in good health and CMV-seronegative. Specimen: PBMCs. CDR3: CASSHLLAGDNEQFF. The CDR3 DNA sequence: TGCGCCAGCAGCCACCTACTAGCGGGGGACAATGAGCAGTTCTTC.